This T cell receptor (beta chain) was recovered during a study of beta chain features in type 1 diabetes. Regarding the study as a whole: Shortening that was moderate but significant affected the TCRB CDR3s of Type 1 diabetes patients in all four CD4+ subsets.

Comments on this clone: What it binds is unknown.

Germline V gene sequence: CDR1 SGHRS, CDR2 YFSETQ. This CDR3 contains 15 residues. Trimming cost V 8 bases and J 0 bases, with 15 bases left between them. What was sequenced were expressed TCRB transcripts, since all of the isolated RNA had been reverse transcribed. TCRdb keeps only in-frame clones here, not all; method: immunoSEQ multiplex PCR. The sample has roughly 150,000 clones, over 6% seen once. This receptor was taken from a man aged 18 to 29 with type 1 diabetes. The sequenced sample was central memory CD4+ T cells from blood. The rearrangement uses TRBV5-1 and TRBJ2-1, with D possibly being TRBD2 (6 bases). In nucleotides, the CDR3 is TGCGCCAGTACTAGCTCTATCTCCTCCTACAATGAGCAGTTCTTC. Translated: CASTSSISSYNEQFF.